The clone carrying this TCR beta chain was counted ten times or more. Antigen specificity is unknown. Assembly of TCR beta libraries relied on iRepertoire HTBI primers together with Arm-PCR of CDR3 regions. TCRdb recomputed calls from the multiplex PCR reads with MiXCR, one row per CDR3 protein. Counted here are about 350,000 distinct CDR3 sequences, about a sixth occurring once; the ten biggest clones make up roughly 21%. Time point here: newly diagnosed GD, antithyroid drugs for less than 3 months. RNA from PBMCs was the source of the TCR library. EDTA tubes held roughly 9.9 milliliters of peripheral blood from each patient. CDR3 length: 14 amino acids. CDR1 is SNHLY and CDR2 is FYNNEI in the germline V gene. V shed 9 bases, J shed 7 bases, and the junction held 13 bases outside the gene matches. The data belong to a study of regulatory T cells in long-lasting Graves disease. Study results and caveats: TRBV28, TRBJ1-2 and TRBJ2-5 were segments that persistent disease favored.

This sample also appeared in a second study, on T cells in Graves' hyperthyroidism and ophthalmopathy.

Sample: peripheral blood mononuclear cells (PBMCs), taken at new diagnosis, from a patient treated with antithyroid drugs. The V gene is TRBV2, the J gene TRBJ2-7; 9 bases are a match to TRBD1. The TCR comes from a woman aged 18 to 35 with Graves disease. The CDR3 DNA is TGTGCCAGTAAAACCGGGACAGGGAAGAGAGAGCAGTACTTC. Translated, it gives CASKTGTGKREQYF.